The clone carrying this TCR beta chain was found a few times. The record originates from a study of blood T cell repertoires in COVID-19. Whole-study context: Recovered Cohort 3 donors showed two negative PCRs, clearance, or symptom resolution.

Clinical history as reported by participants underpinned cohort assignment. Clones were read by immunoSEQ multiplex PCR, and TCRdb kept only the in-frame ones, dropping some. In the table there are approximately 150,000 clones, approximately 79% of which are singletons. Germline CDR1 is KGHDR and CDR2 is SFDVKD. The CDR3 is 15 residues long. Trimming at V came to 9 bases and at J to 6 bases, leaving 11 bases not matched to a gene. The rearrangement uses TRBV24-1 and TRBJ2-1; 9 nucleotides agree with TRBD2. The sample consisted of PBMCs or T cells enriched from blood (not recorded which). This receptor was taken from a woman in her 70s in a cohort exposed to, infected with or recovered from COVID-19 (not recorded which). The CDR3 coding sequence is TGTGCCACCCAAGATAGCGGGAGTGGTGGCAATGAGCAGTTCTTC. Amino acids: CATQDSGSGGNEQFF.